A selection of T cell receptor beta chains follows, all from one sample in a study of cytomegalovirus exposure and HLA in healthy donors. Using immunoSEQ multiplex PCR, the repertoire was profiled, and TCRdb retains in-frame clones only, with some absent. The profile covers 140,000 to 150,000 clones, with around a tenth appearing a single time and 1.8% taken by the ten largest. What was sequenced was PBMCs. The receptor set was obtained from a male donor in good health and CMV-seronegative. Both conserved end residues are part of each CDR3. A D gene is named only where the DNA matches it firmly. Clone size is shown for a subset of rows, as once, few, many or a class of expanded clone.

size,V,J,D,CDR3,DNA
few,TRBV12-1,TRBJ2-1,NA,CARPFVSGRGSYNEQFF,TGTGCCAGACCTTTCGTTAGCGGGAGGGGCTCCTACAATGAGCAGTTCTTC
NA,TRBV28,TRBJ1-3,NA,CASSRGSSSGNTIYF,TGTGCCAGCAGTAGGGGGTCTTCCTCTGGAAACACCATATATTTT
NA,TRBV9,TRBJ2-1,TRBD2,CASSVELAGVFEQFF,TGTGCCAGCAGCGTAGAGCTAGCGGGAGTTTTTGAGCAGTTCTTC
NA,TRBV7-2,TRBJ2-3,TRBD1,CASSFLGIGGLDTQYF,TGTGCCAGCAGCTTTCTCGGAATAGGGGGCCTAGATACGCAGTATTTT
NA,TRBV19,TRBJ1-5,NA,CASSPQNQPQHF,TGTGCCAGTAGCCCACAGAATCAGCCCCAGCATTTT
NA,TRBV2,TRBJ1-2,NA,CASKRGGYTF,TGTGCCAGCAAGCGGGGTGGCTACACCTTC
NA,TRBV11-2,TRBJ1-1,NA,CASSLDLQVPEAFF,TGTGCCAGCAGCTTAGATCTCCAGGTCCCTGAAGCTTTCTTT
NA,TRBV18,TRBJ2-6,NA,CASSPFEASTFSGANVLTF,TGTGCCAGCTCACCATTTGAGGCCAGTACCTTCTCTGGGGCCAACGTCCTGACTTTC
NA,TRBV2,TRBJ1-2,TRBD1,CASSERAGGSYGYTF,TGTGCCAGCAGTGAAAGGGCAGGGGGCAGCTATGGCTACACCTTC
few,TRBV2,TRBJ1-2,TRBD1,CASRRQGAGGYGYTF,TGTGCCAGCAGAAGACAGGGGGCGGGTGGCTATGGCTACACCTTC
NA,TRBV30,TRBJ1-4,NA,CAWDDSVNEKLFF,TGTGCCTGGGACGACAGCGTGAATGAAAAACTGTTTTTT
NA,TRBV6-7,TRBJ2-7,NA,CASSYFPDEQYF,TGTGCCAGCAGTTACTTCCCCGACGAGCAGTACTTC
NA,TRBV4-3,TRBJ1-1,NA,CASSQDPGMNTEAFF,TGCGCCAGCAGCCAAGATCCAGGTATGAACACTGAAGCTTTCTTT
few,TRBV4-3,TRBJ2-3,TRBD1,CASSQETGIITDTQYF,TGCGCCAGCAGCCAAGAGACAGGGATTATTACAGATACGCAGTATTTT
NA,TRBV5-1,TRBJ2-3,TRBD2,CASSFGLASDTQYF,TGCGCCAGCAGCTTTGGACTAGCGTCGGATACGCAGTATTTT
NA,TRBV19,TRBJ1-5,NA,CASSPSGINQPQHF,TGTGCCAGTAGTCCGTCGGGGATCAATCAGCCCCAGCATTTT
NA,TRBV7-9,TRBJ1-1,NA,CASSFTGLPAFF,TGTGCCAGCAGCTTCACGGGACTCCCAGCTTTCTTT
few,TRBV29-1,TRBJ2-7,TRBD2,CSVEEPGLAGERSYEQYF,TGCAGCGTTGAAGAACCGGGACTAGCGGGAGAACGGTCCTACGAGCAGTACTTC
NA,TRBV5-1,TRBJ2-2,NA,CASSLESVKSGELFF,TGCGCCAGCAGCTTGGAAAGCGTAAAGTCCGGGGAGCTGTTTTTT
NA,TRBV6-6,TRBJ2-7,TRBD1,CASSSQGRGFYEQYF,TGTGCCAGCAGCTCCCAGGGCAGGGGGTTCTACGAGCAGTACTTC
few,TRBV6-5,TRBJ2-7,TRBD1,CASSYDRDSLYEQYF,TGTGCCAGCAGTTACGACCGGGACAGTCTCTACGAGCAGTACTTC
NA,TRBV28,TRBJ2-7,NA,CASSLTSSYEQYF,TGTGCCAGCAGTTTAACTAGCTCCTACGAGCAGTACTTC
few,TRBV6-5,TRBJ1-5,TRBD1,CASSPTGTGSQPQHF,TGTGCCAGCAGTCCAACCGGGACAGGGAGTCAGCCCCAGCATTTT
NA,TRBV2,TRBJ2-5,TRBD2,CASSEALLGLAGEETQYF,TGTGCCAGCAGTGAAGCGCTGTTAGGCCTAGCGGGAGAAGAGACCCAGTACTTC
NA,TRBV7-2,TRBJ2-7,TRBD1,CASSSDRGSYEQYF,TGTGCCAGCAGCTCCGACAGGGGGTCGTACGAGCAGTACTTC
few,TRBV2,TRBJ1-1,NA,CASITRGGNTEAFF,TGTGCCAGCATCACTAGGGGAGGGAACACTGAAGCTTTCTTT
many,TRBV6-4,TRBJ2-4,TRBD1,CASSEGQGPYIQYF,TGTGCCAGCAGTGAGGGACAGGGGCCCTACATTCAGTACTTC
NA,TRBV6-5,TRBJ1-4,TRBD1,CASSSGQAGNEKLFF,TGTGCCAGCAGCAGCGGACAGGCCGGGAATGAAAAACTGTTTTTT
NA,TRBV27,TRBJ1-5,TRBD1,CASSFTGGAQPQHF,TGTGCCAGCAGCTTCACAGGGGGGGCTCAGCCCCAGCATTTT
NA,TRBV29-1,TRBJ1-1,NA,CSVRRGENTEAFF,TGCAGCGTTAGGCGGGGGGAGAACACTGAAGCTTTCTTT
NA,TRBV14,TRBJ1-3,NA,CASSHFPDRDSGNTIYF,TGTGCCAGCAGCCACTTTCCCGACAGAGACTCTGGAAACACCATATATTTT
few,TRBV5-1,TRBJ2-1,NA,CASSLGSGGSVGNEQFF,TGCGCCAGCAGCTTGGGTTCTGGCGGGTCGGTAGGCAATGAGCAGTTCTTC
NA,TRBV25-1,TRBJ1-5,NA,CASSQLAF,TGTGCCAGCAGTCAGTTGGCTTTT
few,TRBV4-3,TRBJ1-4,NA,CASSQHGSGEGSEKLFF,TGCGCCAGCAGCCAACACGGATCAGGGGAGGGGAGTGAAAAACTGTTTTTT
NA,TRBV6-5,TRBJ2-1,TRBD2,CASSTGTSGYNEQFF,TGTGCCAGCAGTACCGGGACTAGCGGATACAATGAGCAGTTCTTC
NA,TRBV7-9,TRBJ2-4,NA,CASSLAQGSGNIQYF,TGTGCCAGCAGCTTAGCACAGGGATCCGGCAACATTCAGTACTTC
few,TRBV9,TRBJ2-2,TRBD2,CASSVASSGGSGELFF,TGTGCCAGCAGCGTAGCATCCAGCGGGGGAAGCGGGGAGCTGTTTTTT
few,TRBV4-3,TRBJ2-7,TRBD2,CASSALAGGHEQYF,TGCGCCAGCAGCGCACTAGCGGGAGGACACGAGCAGTACTTC
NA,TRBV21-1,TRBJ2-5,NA,CASSEGLQETQYF,TGTGCCAGCAGCGAGGGATTACAAGAGACCCAGTACTTC
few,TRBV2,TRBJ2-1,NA,CASNPGSTYNEQFF,TGTGCCAGCAATCCGGGGTCGACCTACAATGAGCAGTTCTTC
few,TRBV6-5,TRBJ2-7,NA,CASSYSPGFKYEQYF,TGTGCCAGCAGTTACTCGCCAGGTTTTAAGTACGAGCAGTACTTC
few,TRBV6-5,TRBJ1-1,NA,CASSYSKGRAEAFF,TGTGCCAGCAGTTACTCGAAGGGGAGGGCTGAAGCTTTCTTT
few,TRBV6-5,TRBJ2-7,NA,CASRTGSYEQYF,TGTGCCAGTCGTACAGGGTCCTACGAGCAGTACTTC
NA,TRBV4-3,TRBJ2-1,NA,CASSQDETSYNEQFF,TGCGCCAGCAGCCAGGATGAGACTAGTTACAATGAGCAGTTCTTC
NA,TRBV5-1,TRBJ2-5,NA,CASSLFVQETQYF,TGCGCCAGCAGCTTGTTCGTCCAAGAGACCCAGTACTTC
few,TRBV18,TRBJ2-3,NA,CASSPPGLGADTQYF,TGTGCCAGCTCACCACCGGGGCTTGGGGCAGATACGCAGTATTTT
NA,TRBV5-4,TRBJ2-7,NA,CASSFNQGYEQYF,TGTGCCAGCAGCTTTAATCAGGGCTACGAGCAGTACTTC
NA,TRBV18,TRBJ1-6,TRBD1,CASSQDRAGSPLHF,TGTGCCAGCTCACAGGACAGGGCTGGTTCACCCCTCCACTTT
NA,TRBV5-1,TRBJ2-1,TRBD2,CASSLVSSGSNEQFF,TGCGCCAGCAGCTTGGTGTCTAGCGGGAGTAATGAGCAGTTCTTC
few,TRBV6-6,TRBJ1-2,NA,CASSLRTFDRTYGYTF,TGTGCCAGCAGCCTCCGGACCTTCGACAGAACCTATGGCTACACCTTC
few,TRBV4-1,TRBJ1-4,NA,CASSQAPRGAVREKLFF,TGCGCCAGCAGCCAAGCCCCCCGGGGGGCGGTTCGGGAAAAACTGTTTTTT
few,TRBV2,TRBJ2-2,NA,CARGTQGNTGELFF,TGTGCCAGAGGGACACAGGGAAACACCGGGGAGCTGTTTTTT
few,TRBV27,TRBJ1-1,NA,CASSPQMGPRRFLF,TGTGCCAGCAGTCCACAGATGGGGCCTCGACGCTTCCTCTTT
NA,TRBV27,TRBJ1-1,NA,CARSGRWWTEAFF,TGTGCCAGGTCGGGTAGATGGTGGACTGAAGCTTTCTTT
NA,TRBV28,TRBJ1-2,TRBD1,CASSLPGGKYGYTF,TGTGCCAGCAGTTTACCAGGGGGAAAGTATGGCTACACCTTC
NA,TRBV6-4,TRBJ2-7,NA,CASPEAPDYKVHEQYF,TGTGCCAGCCCTGAGGCCCCGGACTACAAGGTCCACGAGCAGTACTTC
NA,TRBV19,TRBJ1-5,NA,CASSMTSNQPQHF,TGTGCCAGTAGTATGACAAGCAATCAGCCCCAGCATTTT
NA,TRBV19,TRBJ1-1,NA,CASSVSDRLNTEAFF,TGTGCCAGTAGTGTTTCCGACAGACTTAACACTGAAGCTTTCTTT
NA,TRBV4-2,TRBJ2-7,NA,CASSHQDRPSGEQYF,TGTGCCAGCAGCCACCAAGACAGACCCTCGGGCGAGCAGTACTTC
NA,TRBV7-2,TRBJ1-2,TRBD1,CASSFGQGGLIGYTF,TGTGCCAGCAGCTTTGGACAGGGCGGCCTAATAGGCTACACCTTC